These 18 T cell receptor beta chains came from one sample sequenced in a study of blood T cell repertoires in COVID-19. TCRdb keeps only in-frame clones here, not all; method: immunoSEQ multiplex PCR. The data hold roughly 88,000 clones, with 80% to 90% observed a single time. Sequencing used peripheral blood. The receptors shown here come from a woman aged 80 or older with acute or convalescent COVID-19.

V and J are TRBV7-2 and TRBJ1-1, with 8 bases lining up with TRBD1. Germline loops: CDR1 SGHTA, CDR2 FQGNSA. The CDR3 has 15 amino acids. The junction had 1 base not matched to a gene; V was cut back by 0 bases and J by 1 base. As DNA, the CDR3 is TGTGCCAGCAGCTTAGCAGGGACAGGGAACACTGAAGCTTTCTTT. As protein: CASSLAGTGNTEAFF.

The chain couples TRBV7-9 to TRBJ2-7; TRBD1 matches at 7 bases. V was clipped by 3 bases and J by 3 bases; unmatched bases: 2. From germline, CDR1 is SEHNR and CDR2 FQNEAQ (reference sequence). The CDR3 has 13 amino acids. CDR3 DNA sequence: TGTGCCAGCAGCTTCCAGGGGGTCTACGAGCAGTACTTC. Translating gives CASSFQGVYEQYF.

This rearrangement joins TRBV28 to TRBJ2-3; 8 bases are shared with TRBD1. Trimming at V came to 7 bases and at J to 3 bases, leaving 6 bases not matched to a gene. This CDR3 is built from 14 residues. Germline V lookup: CDR1 MDHEN, CDR2 SYDVKM. The CDR3 nucleotides read TGTGCCAGCACCTCAGGGGGCCCTACAGATACGCAGTATTTT. Protein sequence: CASTSGGPTDTQYF.

The chain joins TRBV7-9 to TRBJ2-5; D might be TRBD2 (5 bases). This CDR3 is 14 amino acids long. V was clipped by 6 bases and J by 4 bases, with 15 bases between them. Germline values: CDR1 SEHNR, CDR2 FQNEAQ (reference sequence). For the CDR3, the DNA is TGTGCCAGCAGTTCATCGGGGTTCGGAGAGACCCAGTACTTC. This codes for CASSSSGFGETQYF.

The chain is built from TRBV28 and TRBJ1-5; 9 bases map to TRBD1. The germline gives CDR1 MDHEN, CDR2 SYDVKM. V was clipped by 5 bases and J by 7 bases; unmatched bases: 6. This CDR3 has 14 residues. CDR3 nucleotide sequence: TGTGCCAGCAGTGTCAACAGGGGGCGGCAGCCCCAGCATTTT. Encoded protein: CASSVNRGRQPQHF.

This clone came up once. Written as DNA, the CDR3 is TGTGCCAGCAGCTTGTTAGCGGGGAGCACAGATACGCAGTATTTT. This encodes CASSLLAGSTDTQYF. The V call is TRBV5-6, the J call TRBJ2-3, with 8 bases that match TRBD2. The CDR3 extends over 15 amino acids. With V trimmed by 1 base and J by 0 bases, 1 base remained unmatched. Germline V CDR1 and CDR2: SGHDT, YYEEEE.

V is TRBV12-3 or TRBV12-4 and J is TRBJ2-7; D is uncertain. The CDR3 length is 13 residues. Between the trimmed V and J ends, which lost 2 bases and 1 base, there was a span of 6 bases. The CDR3 nucleotides are TGTGCCAGCAGTTTACGAGTTTCCTACGAGCAGTACTTC. Protein product: CASSLRVSYEQYF.

The rearrangement joins TRBV5-6 to TRBJ1-4, with a weak D call TRBD1 (5 bases). V lost 1 base and J lost 4, with 11 bases in between. CDR3 size: 15 residues. Germline values: CDR1 SGHDT, CDR2 YYEEEE. The CDR3 DNA sequence: TGTGCCAGCAGCTTGTGGCAGGGTGGTAATGAAAAACTGTTTTTT. This encodes CASSLWQGGNEKLFF.

In this sample, this clone turned up a few times. This sequence joins TRBV30 and TRBJ1-2; D is unclear. The CDR3 runs to 10 residues. Germline CDR1 GTSNPN, CDR2 SVGIG (reference sequence). V lost 2 bases to trimming and J lost 8 bases, with 6 bases between them. For the CDR3, the DNA is TGTGCCTGGAGTCCCCCAGGCTACACCTTC. Amino acid sequence: CAWSPPGYTF.

The chain combines TRBV9 with TRBJ2-4; TRBD1 might be the D (5 bases). V was clipped by 3 bases and J by 3 bases, with 7 bases between them. The CDR3 loop spans 13 amino acids. Germline CDR1 is SGDLS and CDR2 is YYNGEE. CDR3 residues: CASSGRGKNIQYF. The CDR3 bases are TGTGCCAGCAGCGGTAGGGGCAAAAACATTCAGTACTTC.

The chain couples TRBV4-1 to TRBJ1-2, with 8 bases identical to TRBD1. With 4 bases clipped from V and 7 bases from J, the junction kept 2 bases outside the gene matches. Per germline, CDR1 MGHRA and CDR2 YSYEKL. The CDR3 spans 12 residues. The CDR3, as DNA: TGCGCCAGCAGCCTGACAGGGGTTGGCTACACCTTC. Its translation is CASSLTGVGYTF.

The chain links TRBV6-5 to TRBJ2-5, with 8 positions matching TRBD2. This CDR3 has 14 amino acids. Trimming took 6 bases from V and 1 from J; bases not matched to a gene: 4. Germline assignment: CDR1 MNHEY and CDR2 SVGAGI. CDR3 protein: CASRPGGRQETQYF. The CDR3 DNA sequence: TGTGCCAGCAGGCCGGGGGGGCGCCAAGAGACCCAGTACTTC.

The J gene is TRBJ2-1, the V gene TRBV2; 8 bases map to TRBD1. Looked up from germline, CDR1 is SNHLY and CDR2 is FYNNEI. The CDR3 extends over 11 amino acids. V dropped 8 bases and J dropped 7; count of bases not matched to a gene: 1. The CDR3: CASQGANEQFF. Here the CDR3 DNA reads TGTGCCAGCCAGGGGGCTAATGAGCAGTTCTTC. Drawing the rest from reference TRBV2 and TRBJ2-1, the complete variable domain is EPEVTQTPSHQVTQMGQEVILRCVPISNHLYFYWYRQILGQKVEFLVSFYNNEISEKSEIFDDQFSVERPDGSNFTLKIRSTKLEDSAMYFCASQGANEQFFGPGTRLTVL.

CDR3 DNA sequence: TGTGCCAGCAGAATGGACGTGGGGCTATCGAACACCGGGGAGCTGTTTTTT. This gives the protein CASRMDVGLSNTGELFF. This chain links TRBV27 with TRBJ2-2; D is perhaps TRBD1 (5 bases). CDR1 and CDR2 from the germline V gene are MNHEY and SMNVEV (reference sequence). The CDR3 covers 17 residues. V was cut by 6 bases and J by 0 bases, with 17 bases left in between.

The rearrangement uses TRBV30 and TRBJ2-3; 13 bases fit TRBD2. Trimming removed 1 base from V and 6 bases from J; junction bases left unmatched: 4. Per the germline V gene, CDR1 is GTSNPN and CDR2 is SVGIG (reference sequence). The length of the CDR3 is 15 residues. The CDR3: CAWSGTSGGLDTQYF. The CDR3 nucleotides are TGTGCCTGGAGTGGGACTAGCGGGGGTTTGGATACGCAGTATTTT.

This sequence joins TRBV3-1 (or the pseudogene TRBV3-2) and TRBJ1-6; D perhaps matches TRBD1 (5 bases). The germline V gene has CDR1 LGHDT and CDR2 YNNKEL (reference sequence). V was cut by 1 base and J by 8 bases, with 9 bases left in between. The CDR3 sequence is 14 residues long. The CDR3 region has the DNA TGTGCCAGCAGCCAAGGCAGGGCCTATTCACCCCTCCACTTT. Protein product: CASSQGRAYSPLHF.

The chain employs TRBV6-6 and TRBJ1-5; D perhaps matches TRBD1 (5 bases). V lost 2 bases and J 3 bases, leaving 14 bases between the germline ends. The CDR3 has 16 amino acids. Germline CDR1 is MNHNY and CDR2 is SVGAGI (reference sequence). CDR3 sequence (DNA): TGTGCCAGCAGTTACCCTTTAGGAGGGGACAATCAGCCCCAGCATTTT. This gives the protein CASSYPLGGDNQPQHF.

This clone came up a few times. The chain links TRBV11-3 to TRBJ1-1, with D tentatively TRBD1 (5 bases). This CDR3 spans 13 amino acids. CDR1 is SGHNT, CDR2 YENEEA, per germline. The V gene lost 5 bases and the J gene lost 7 bases, with 14 bases spanning the gap. The CDR3 reads CASSPTDGFEAFF. CDR3 sequence (DNA): TGTGCCAGCAGCCCGACAGACGGTTTTGAAGCTTTCTTT.